This entry lists 3 T cell receptor beta chains sequenced from one sample in a study of blood T cell repertoires in COVID-19. The repertoire was sequenced with immunoSEQ multiplex PCR; TCRdb's copy has only in-frame clones and lacks some. This sample has nearly 25,000 clones, with roughly four fifths found just once. Sequenced: peripheral blood. Receptor source: a human donor in a cohort sampled during active COVID-19.

The chain combines TRBV4-3 with TRBJ1-6; no reliable D call. There are 13 residues in the CDR3. Trimming stripped 0 bases from V and 10 bases from J, with 7 bases between. The germline V gene has CDR1 LGHNA and CDR2 YSLEER. CDR3 in amino acids: CASSQETSSPLHF. In nucleotides, the CDR3 is TGCGCCAGCAGCCAAGAAACGAGCTCACCCCTCCACTTT.

This clone was picked up a small number of times. V usage is TRBV5-1 and J usage is TRBJ1-6; weak D call: TRBD1 (6 bases). CDR1 and CDR2 from the germline V gene are SGHRS and YFSETQ. This CDR3 is 14 amino acids long. Deletions cut 2 bases from V and 9 bases from J, with 12 bases between. The CDR3 loop is CASSFTGWSSPLHF. CDR3 sequence (DNA): TGCGCCAGCAGCTTTACAGGGTGGAGTTCACCCCTCCACTTT.

The chain carries TRBV4-3 and TRBJ1-3; D call uncertain. CDR1 is LGHNA, CDR2 YSLEER, per germline. The CDR3 loop spans 15 amino acids. V lost 3 bases and J 0 bases, leaving 9 bases between the germline ends. This CDR3 is CASSQNRGSGNTIYF. In DNA, the CDR3 is TGCGCCAGCAGCCAGAACCGGGGCTCTGGAAACACCATATATTTT.